The TCR beta chain under discussion was sequenced for a study of blood T cell repertoires in COVID-19. Method: immunoSEQ multiplex PCR; TCRdb's copy keeps in-frame clones and lacks some. The data show 110,000 to 150,000 clones, with about 86% seen just once and around 7.8% held by the top ten. CDR3 length: 15 residues. Germline assignment: CDR1 MNHEY and CDR2 SMNVEV (reference sequence). J was trimmed by 3 bases and V by 2 bases; bases with no gene match: 3. The J gene is TRBJ2-2, the V gene TRBV27, with 7 positions matching TRBD2. The receptor comes from a human donor in a cohort sampled during active COVID-19. Sequencing was done on a sample of peripheral blood. The CDR3 is CASSLKRGDTGELFF. The CDR3 DNA reads TGTGCCAGCAGTTTAAAGCGGGGTGACACCGGGGAGCTGTTTTTT.